The T cell receptor (beta chain) under discussion was sequenced for a study of cytomegalovirus exposure and HLA in healthy donors. General study results and limits: As a later analysis showed, several of the most significant clusters appeared to be linked to common viral pathogens. Sequencing likely caused a cluster of highly shared sequence variants.

The PCR had 60 Vbeta and 13 Jbeta primers. Sequenced by immunoSEQ multiplex PCR; TCRdb stores in-frame clones only, minus some. The sample includes 150,000 to 200,000 clones, under 80% of them seen just once. V was clipped by 2 bases and J by 6 bases, with 7 bases between them. The CDR3 sequence is 12 residues long. Germline assignment: CDR1 GTSNPN and CDR2 SVGIG (reference sequence). As to this clone: Its target is not known.

Sequencing was performed on PBMCs. J is TRBJ2-2 and V is TRBV30, with a weak D call TRBD1 (5 bases). This receptor was obtained from a female donor in good health and CMV-seronegative. The CDR3 protein is CAWSWGAGELFF. The CDR3 DNA follows: TGTGCCTGGAGTTGGGGCGCCGGGGAGCTGTTTTTT.